This TCR beta chain appears in the sequencing data of a study of blood T cell repertoires in COVID-19. At the level of the study: There were acute and convalescent COVID-19 samples, and they came from the United States, Italy and Spain. PBMCs, B-cell-depleted T cells, or T cells provided the cDNA or gDNA that made up the material.

Germline V gene lookup returns CDR1 SEHNR and CDR2 FQNEAQ (reference sequence). This CDR3 has 14 amino acids. Trimming left V 4 bases short and J 3 bases short, with 11 bases between. Sequencing used immunoSEQ multiplex PCR; TCRdb keeps in-frame clones, though not all of them. This table holds 85,000 to 90,000 clones, approximately 90% found once. This clone was recorded once. The sample was peripheral blood. The TCR sequence derives from a human donor with active COVID-19. The donor label of this sample is uncertain. The chain links TRBV7-9 to TRBJ2-3; D is undetermined. The CDR3 nucleotides are TGTGCCAGCAGCTCCAGAGACTCTACAGATACGCAGTATTTT. The encoded protein is CASSSRDSTDTQYF.